This T cell receptor (beta chain) was recorded in a study of cytomegalovirus exposure and HLA in healthy donors. The overall study: Across 350 to 500 genotyped donors, around 82% landed in the Caucasian-associated ancestry cluster. General study findings and limits: A later analysis by the authors found several of the most significant clusters apparently linked to common viral pathogens. It is likely that the observed cluster of highly shared sequence variants was a sequencing artifact.

This clone was counted between two and nine times. As yet, its antigen is unknown. This specimen includes other DNA sequences encoding the same CDR3. Amplification used 60 Vbeta primers and 13 Jbeta primers. Clones were sequenced by immunoSEQ multiplex PCR, and TCRdb holds only the in-frame ones, with some missing. Of under 200,000 clones in the sample, 82% were seen once. Germline lookup yields CDR1 MNHNS and CDR2 SASEGT. The CDR3 contains 15 residues. With V trimmed by 1 base and J by 4 bases, 1 base remained unmatched. The specimen sequenced was PBMCs. The sequence derives from a girl aged 2-10 years in good health and CMV-seropositive. The chain employs TRBV6-1 and TRBJ2-7, with 13 nucleotides matching TRBD2. The CDR3 spells CASSEGTSGSYEQYF. CDR3 bases: TGTGCCAGCAGTGAAGGGACTAGCGGGAGTTACGAGCAGTACTTC.